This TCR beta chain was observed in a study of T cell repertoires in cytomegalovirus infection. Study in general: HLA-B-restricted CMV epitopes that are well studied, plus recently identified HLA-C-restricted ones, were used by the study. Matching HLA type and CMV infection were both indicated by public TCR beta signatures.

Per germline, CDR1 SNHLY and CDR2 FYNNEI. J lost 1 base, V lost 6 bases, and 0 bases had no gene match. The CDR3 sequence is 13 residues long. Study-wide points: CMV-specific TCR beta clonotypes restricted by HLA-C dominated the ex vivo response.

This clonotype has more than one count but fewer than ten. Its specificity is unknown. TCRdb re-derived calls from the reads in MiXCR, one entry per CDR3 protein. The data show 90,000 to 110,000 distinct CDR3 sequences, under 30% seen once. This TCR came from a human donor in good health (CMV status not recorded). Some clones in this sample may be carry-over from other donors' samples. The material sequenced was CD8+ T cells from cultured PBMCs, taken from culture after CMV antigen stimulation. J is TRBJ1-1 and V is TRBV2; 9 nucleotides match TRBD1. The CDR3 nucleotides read TGTGCCAGCAGGGGACAGGGGAACACTGAAGCTTTCTTT. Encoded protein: CASRGQGNTEAFF.